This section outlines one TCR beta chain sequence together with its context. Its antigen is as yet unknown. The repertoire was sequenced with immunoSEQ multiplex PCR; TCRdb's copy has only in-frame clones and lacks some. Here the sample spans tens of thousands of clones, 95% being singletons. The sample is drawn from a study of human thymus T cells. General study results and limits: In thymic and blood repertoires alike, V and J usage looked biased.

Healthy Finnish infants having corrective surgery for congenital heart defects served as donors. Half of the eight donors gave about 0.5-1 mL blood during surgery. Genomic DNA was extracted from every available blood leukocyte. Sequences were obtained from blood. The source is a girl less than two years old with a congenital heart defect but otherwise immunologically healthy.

CDR3 residues: CAISESTRLIYEQYF. The CDR3 DNA reads as TGTGCCATCAGTGAGTCGACTCGACTGATCTACGAGCAGTACTTC. The J gene is TRBJ2-7, the V gene TRBV10-3; D unclear. Trimming shortened V by 0 bases and J by 3 bases, and 12 bases separated the two germline ends. CDR1 and CDR2 (germline): ENHRY, SYGVKD. The CDR3 is 15 amino acids.